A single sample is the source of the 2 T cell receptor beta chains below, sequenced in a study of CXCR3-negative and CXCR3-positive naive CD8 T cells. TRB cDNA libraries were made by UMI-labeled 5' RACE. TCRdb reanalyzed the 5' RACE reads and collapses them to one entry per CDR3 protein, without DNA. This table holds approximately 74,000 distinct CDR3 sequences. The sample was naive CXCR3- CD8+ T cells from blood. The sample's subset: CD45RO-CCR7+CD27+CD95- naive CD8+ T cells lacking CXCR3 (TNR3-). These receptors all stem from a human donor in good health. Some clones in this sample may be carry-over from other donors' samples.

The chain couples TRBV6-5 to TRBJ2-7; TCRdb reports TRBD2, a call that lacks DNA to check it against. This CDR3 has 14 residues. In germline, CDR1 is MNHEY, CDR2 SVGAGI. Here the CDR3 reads CASREYSGGYEQYF.

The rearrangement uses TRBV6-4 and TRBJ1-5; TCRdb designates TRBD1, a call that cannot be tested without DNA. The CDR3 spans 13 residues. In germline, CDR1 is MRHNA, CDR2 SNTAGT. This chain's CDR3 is CASSDSPGGGRHF.